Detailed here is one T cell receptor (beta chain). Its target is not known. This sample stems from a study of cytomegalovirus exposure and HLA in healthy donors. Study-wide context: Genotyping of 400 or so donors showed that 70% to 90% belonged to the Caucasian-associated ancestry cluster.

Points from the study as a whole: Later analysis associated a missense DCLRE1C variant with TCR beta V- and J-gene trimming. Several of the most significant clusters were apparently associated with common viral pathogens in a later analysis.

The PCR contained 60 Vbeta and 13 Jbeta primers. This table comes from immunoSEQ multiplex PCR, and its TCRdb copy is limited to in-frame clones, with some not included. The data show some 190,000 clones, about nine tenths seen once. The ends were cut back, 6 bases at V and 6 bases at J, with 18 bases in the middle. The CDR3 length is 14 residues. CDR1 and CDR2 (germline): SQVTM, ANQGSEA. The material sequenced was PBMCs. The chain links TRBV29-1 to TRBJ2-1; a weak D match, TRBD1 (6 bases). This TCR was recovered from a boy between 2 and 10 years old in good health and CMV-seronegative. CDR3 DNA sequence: TGCAGCGTCATCAACTTAGGGGGTATCAATGAGCAGTTCTTC. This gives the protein CSVINLGGINEQFF.